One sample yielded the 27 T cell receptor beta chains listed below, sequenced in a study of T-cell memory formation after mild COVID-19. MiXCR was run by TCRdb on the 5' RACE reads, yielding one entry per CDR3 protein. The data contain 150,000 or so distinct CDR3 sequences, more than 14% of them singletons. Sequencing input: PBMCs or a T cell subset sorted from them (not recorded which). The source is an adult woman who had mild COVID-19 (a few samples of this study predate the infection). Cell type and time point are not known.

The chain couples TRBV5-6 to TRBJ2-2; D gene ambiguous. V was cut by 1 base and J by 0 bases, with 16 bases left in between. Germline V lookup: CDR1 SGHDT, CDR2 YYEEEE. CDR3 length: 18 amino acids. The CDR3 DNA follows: TGTGCCAGCAGCTTGAGATTGGAGTTCGCCGCGAACACCGGGGAGCTGTTTTTT. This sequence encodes CASSLRLEFAANTGELFF. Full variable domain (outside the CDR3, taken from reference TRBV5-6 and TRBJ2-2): DAGVTQSPTHLIKTRGQQVTLRCSPKSGHDTVSWYQQALGQGPQFIFQYYEEEERQRGNFPDRFSGHQFPNYSSELNVNALLLGDSALYLCASSLRLEFAANTGELFFGEGSRLTVL.

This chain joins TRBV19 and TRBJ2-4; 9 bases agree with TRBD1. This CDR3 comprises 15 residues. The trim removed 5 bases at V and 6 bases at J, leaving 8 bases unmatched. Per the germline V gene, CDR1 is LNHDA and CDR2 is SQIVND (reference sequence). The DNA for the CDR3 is TGTGCCAGTAGTCCGTGGACAGGGGTGGGAAACATTCAGTACTTC. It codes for CASSPWTGVGNIQYF.

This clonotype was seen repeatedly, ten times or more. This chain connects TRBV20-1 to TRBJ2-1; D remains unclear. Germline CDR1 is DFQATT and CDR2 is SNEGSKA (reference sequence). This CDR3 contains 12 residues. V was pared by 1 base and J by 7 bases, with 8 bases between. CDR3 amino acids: CSARGYNNEQFF. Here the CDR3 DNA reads TGCAGTGCTAGAGGATATAATAATGAGCAGTTCTTC.

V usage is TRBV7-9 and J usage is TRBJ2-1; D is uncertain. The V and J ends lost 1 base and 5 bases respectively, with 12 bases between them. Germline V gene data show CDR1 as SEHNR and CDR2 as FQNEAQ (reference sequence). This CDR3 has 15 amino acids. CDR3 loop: CASSLVITIHNEQFF. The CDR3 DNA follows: TGTGCCAGCAGCTTAGTCATAACAATCCACAATGAGCAGTTCTTC.

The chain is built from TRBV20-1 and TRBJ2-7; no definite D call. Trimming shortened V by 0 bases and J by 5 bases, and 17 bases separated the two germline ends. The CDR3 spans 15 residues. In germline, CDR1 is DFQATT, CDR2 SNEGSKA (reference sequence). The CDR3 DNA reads TGCAGTGCTAGAGATCTTGAGAGGACGCAACACGAGCAGTACTTC. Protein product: CSARDLERTQHEQYF.

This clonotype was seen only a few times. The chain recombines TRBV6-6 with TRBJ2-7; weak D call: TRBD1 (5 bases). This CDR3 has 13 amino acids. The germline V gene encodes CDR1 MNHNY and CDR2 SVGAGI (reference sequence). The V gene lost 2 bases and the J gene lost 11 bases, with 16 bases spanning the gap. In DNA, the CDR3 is TGTGCCAGCAGTTACGATAGGGGTGGTTTGGAGTACTTC. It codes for CASSYDRGGLEYF.

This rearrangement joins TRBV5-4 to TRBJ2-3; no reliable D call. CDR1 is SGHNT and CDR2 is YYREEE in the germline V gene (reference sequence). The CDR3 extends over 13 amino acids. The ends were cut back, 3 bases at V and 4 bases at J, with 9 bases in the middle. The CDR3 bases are TGTGCCAGCAGCTCTGCAGGCGCAGATACGCAGTATTTT. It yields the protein CASSSAGADTQYF.

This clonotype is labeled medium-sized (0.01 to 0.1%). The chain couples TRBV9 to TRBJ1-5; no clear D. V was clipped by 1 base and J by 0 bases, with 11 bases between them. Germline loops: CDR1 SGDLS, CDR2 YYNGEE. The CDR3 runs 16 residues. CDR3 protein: CASSVPLPYSNQPQHF. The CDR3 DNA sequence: TGTGCCAGCAGCGTACCCCTCCCTTATAGCAATCAGCCCCAGCATTTT.

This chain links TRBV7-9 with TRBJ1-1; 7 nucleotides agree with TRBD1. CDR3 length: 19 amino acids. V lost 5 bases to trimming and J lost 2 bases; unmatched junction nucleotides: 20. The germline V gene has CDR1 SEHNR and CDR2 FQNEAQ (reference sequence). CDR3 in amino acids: CASSRASYRGRSLNTEAFF. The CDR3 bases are TGTGCCAGCAGCCGAGCATCGTACAGGGGAAGGTCCCTTAACACTGAAGCTTTCTTT.

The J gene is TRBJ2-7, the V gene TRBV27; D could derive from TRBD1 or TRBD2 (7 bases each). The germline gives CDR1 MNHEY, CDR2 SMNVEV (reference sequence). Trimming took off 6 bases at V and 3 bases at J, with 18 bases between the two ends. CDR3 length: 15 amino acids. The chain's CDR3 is CASSPGGTAIYEQYF. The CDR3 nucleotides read TGTGCCAGCAGCCCCGGGGGGACAGCAATCTACGAGCAGTACTTC.

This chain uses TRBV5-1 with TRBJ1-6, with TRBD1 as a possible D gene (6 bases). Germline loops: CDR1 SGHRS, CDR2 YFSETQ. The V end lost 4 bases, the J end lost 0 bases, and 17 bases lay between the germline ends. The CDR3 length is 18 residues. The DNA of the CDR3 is TGCGCCAGCAGCCCAAGGACAGCCTGGAACTCCTATAATTCACCCCTCCACTTT. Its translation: CASSPRTAWNSYNSPLHF.

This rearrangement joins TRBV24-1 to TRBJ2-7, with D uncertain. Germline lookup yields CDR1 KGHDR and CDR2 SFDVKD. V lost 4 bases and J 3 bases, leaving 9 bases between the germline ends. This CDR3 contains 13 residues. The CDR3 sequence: CATSDSVHYEQYF. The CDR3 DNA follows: TGTGCCACCAGTGACTCCGTTCACTACGAGCAGTACTTC.

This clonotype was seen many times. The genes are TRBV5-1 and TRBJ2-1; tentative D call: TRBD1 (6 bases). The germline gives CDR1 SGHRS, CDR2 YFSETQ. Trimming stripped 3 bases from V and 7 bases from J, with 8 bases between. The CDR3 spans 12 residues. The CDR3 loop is CASSSRGNEQFF. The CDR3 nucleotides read TGCGCCAGCAGCTCCAGGGGTAATGAGCAGTTCTTC.

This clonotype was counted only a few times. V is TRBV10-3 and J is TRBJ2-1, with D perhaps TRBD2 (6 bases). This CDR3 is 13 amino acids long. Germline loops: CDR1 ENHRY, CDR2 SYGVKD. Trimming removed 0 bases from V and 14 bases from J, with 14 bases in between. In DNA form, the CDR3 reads TGTGCCATCAGTGAGTCAGGGCAGGAGCGGGAGTTCTTC. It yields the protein CAISESGQEREFF.

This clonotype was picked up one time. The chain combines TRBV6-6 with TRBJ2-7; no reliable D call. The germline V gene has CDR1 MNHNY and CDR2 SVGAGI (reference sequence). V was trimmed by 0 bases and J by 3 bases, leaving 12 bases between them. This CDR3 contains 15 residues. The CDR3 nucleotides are TGTGCCAGCAGTTACTCGAGATGGGATCACTACGAGCAGTACGTC. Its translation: CASSYSRWDHYEQYV.

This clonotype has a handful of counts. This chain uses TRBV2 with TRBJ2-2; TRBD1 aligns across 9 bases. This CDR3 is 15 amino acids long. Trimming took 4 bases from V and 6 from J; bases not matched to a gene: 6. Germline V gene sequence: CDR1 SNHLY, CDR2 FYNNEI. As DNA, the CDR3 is TGTGCCAGCAGTGCCGACAGGGGGGGACCCGGGGAGCTGTTTTTT. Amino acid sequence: CASSADRGGPGELFF.

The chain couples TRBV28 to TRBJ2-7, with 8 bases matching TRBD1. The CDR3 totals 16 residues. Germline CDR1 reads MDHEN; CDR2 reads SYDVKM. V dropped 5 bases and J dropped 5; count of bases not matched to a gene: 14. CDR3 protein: CASSLPFSQGGNEQYF. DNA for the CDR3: TGTGCCAGCAGTCTCCCTTTTTCACAGGGGGGAAACGAGCAGTACTTC.

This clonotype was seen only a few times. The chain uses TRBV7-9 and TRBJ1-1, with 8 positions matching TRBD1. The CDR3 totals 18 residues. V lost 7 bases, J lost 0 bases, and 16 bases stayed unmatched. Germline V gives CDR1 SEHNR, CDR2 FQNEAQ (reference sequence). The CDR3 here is CASNPLRAGGAMNTEAFF. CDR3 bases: TGTGCCAGCAACCCCCTTCGGGCAGGGGGCGCAATGAACACTGAAGCTTTCTTT. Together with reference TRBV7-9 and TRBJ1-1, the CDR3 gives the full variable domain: DTGVSQNPRHKITKRGQNVTFRCDPISEHNRLYWYRQTLGQGPEFLTYFQNEAQLEKSRLLSDRFSAERPKGSFSTLEIQRTEQGDSAMYLCASNPLRAGGAMNTEAFFGQGTRLTVV.

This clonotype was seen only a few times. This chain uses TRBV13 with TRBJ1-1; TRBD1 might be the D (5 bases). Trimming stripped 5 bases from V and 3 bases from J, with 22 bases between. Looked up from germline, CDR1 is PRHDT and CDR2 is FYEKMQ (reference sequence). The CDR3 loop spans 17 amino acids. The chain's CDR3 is CASSTLEKGRRDTEAFF. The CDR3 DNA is TGTGCCAGCAGCACACTCGAAAAGGGGCGACGGGACACTGAAGCTTTCTTT.

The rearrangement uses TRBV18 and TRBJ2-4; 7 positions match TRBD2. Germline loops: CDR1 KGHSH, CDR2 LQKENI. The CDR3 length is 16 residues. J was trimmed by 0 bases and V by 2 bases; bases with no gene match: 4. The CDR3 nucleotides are TGTGCCAGCTCACCAAGCGGGGCGCTAGCCAAAAACATTCAGTACTTC. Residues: CASSPSGALAKNIQYF.

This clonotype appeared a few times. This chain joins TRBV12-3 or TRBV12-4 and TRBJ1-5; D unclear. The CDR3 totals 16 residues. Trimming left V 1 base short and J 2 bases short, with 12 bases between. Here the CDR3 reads CASSLVPNDGNQPQHF. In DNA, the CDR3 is TGTGCCAGCAGTTTAGTGCCAAACGATGGCAATCAGCCCCAGCATTTT.

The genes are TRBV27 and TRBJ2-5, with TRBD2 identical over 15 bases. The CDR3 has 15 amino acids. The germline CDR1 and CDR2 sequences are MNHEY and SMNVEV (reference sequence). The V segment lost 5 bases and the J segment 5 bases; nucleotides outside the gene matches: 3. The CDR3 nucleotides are TGTGCCAGCAGTGGACTAGCGGGAGGGCACGAGACCCAGTACTTC. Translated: CASSGLAGGHETQYF.

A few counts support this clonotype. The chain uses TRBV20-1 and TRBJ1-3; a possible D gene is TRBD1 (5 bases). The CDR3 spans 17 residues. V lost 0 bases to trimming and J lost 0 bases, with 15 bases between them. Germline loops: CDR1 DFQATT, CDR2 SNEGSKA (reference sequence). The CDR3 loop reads CSARDLSGPYSGNTIYF. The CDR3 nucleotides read TGCAGTGCTAGAGACCTATCGGGGCCGTACTCTGGAAACACCATATATTTT.

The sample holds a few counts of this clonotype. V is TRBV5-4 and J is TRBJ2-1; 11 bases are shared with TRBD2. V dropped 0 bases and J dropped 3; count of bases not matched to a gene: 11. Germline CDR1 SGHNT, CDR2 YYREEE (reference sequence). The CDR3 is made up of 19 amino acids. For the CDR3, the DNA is TGTGCCAGCAGCTTGGAGGTGCTAGCGGGAGGCCCCTTCTACAATGAGCAGTTCTTC. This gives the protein CASSLEVLAGGPFYNEQFF. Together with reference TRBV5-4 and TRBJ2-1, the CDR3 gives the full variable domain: ETGVTQSPTHLIKTRGQQVTLRCSSQSGHNTVSWYQQALGQGPQFIFQYYREEENGRGNFPPRFSGLQFPNYSSELNVNALELDDSALYLCASSLEVLAGGPFYNEQFFGPGTRLTVL.

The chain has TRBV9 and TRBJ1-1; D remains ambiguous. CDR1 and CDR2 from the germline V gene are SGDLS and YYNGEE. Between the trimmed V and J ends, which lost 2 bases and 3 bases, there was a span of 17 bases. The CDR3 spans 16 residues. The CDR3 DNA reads TGTGCCAGCAGCGTCGAACCCCAGATAAGGGACACTGAAGCTTTCTTT. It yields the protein CASSVEPQIRDTEAFF.

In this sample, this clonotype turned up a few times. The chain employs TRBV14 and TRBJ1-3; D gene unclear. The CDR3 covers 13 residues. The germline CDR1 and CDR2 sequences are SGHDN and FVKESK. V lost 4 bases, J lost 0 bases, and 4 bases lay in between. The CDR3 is CASSRYSGNTIYF. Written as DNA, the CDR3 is TGTGCCAGCAGCCGGTACTCTGGAAACACCATATATTTT.

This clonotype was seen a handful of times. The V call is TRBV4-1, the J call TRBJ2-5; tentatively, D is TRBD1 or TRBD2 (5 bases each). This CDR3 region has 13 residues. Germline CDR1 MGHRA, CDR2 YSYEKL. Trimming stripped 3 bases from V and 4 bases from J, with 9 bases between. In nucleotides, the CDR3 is TGCGCCAGCAGCCAGGGGACGGGAGAGACCCAGTACTTC. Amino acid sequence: CASSQGTGETQYF.